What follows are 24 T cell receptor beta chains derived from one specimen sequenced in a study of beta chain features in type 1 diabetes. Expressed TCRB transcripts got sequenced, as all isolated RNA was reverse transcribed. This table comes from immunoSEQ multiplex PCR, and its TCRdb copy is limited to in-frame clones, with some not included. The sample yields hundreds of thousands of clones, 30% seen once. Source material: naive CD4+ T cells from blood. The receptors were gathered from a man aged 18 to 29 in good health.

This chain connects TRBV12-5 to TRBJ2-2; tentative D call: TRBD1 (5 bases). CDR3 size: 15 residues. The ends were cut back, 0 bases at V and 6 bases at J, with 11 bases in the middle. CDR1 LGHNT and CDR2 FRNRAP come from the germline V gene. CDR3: CASGLVQQGAGELFF. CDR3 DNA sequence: TGTGCTAGTGGTTTGGTACAGCAGGGCGCCGGGGAGCTGTTTTTT.

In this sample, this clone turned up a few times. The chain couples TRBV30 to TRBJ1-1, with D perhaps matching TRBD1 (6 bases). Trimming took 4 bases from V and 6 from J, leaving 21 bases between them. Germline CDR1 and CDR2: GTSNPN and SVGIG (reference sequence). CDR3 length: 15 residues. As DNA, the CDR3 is TGTGCCTGGACCCCGGGGGGGCGCCGATTTGCTGAAGCTTTCTTT. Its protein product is CAWTPGGRRFAEAFF.

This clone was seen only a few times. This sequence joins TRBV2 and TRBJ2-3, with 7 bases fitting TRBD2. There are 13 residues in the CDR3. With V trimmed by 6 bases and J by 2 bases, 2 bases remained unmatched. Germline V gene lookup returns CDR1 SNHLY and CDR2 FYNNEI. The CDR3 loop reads CASSGRPTDTQYF. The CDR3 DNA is TGTGCCAGCAGCGGGAGGCCCACAGATACGCAGTATTTT.

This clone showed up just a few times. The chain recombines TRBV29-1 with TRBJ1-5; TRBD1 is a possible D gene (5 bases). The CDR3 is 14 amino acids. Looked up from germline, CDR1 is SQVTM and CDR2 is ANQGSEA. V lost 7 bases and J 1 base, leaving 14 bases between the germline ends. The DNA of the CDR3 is TGCAGCGCGTTAGGGGTGCGGAGCAATCAGCCCCAGCATTTT. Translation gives CSALGVRSNQPQHF.

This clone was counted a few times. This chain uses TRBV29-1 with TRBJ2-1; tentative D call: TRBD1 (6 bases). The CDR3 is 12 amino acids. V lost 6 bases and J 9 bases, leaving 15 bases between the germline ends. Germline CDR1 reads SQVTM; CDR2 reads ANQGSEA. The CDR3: CSVAPGAGEQFF. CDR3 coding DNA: TGCAGCGTGGCGCCAGGGGCCGGTGAGCAGTTCTTC.

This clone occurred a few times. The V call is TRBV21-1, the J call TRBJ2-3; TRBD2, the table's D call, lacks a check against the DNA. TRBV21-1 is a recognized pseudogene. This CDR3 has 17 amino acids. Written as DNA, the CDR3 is TGTGCCAGCAGCAAAGGGGGTCCGGGAGGCGCCACAGATACGCAGTATTTT. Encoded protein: CASSKGGPGGATDTQYF.

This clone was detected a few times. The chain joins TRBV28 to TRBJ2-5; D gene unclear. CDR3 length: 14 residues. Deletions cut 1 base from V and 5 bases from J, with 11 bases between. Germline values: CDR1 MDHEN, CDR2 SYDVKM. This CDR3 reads CASSLYHSRETQYF. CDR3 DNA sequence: TGTGCCAGCAGTTTATATCACAGTAGGGAGACCCAGTACTTC.

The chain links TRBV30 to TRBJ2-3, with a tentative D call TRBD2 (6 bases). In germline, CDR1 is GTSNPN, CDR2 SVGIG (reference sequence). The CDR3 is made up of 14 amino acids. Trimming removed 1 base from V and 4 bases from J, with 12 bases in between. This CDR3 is CAWSDGSYPDTQYF. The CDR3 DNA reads TGTGCCTGGAGTGACGGGAGCTACCCAGATACGCAGTATTTT.

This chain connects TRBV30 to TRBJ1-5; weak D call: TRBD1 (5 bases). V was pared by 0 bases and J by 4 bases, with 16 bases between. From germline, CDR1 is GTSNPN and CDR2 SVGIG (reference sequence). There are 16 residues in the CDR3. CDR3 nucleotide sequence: TGTGCCTGGAGTGTCTATCGGGGGGTGGATAATCAGCCCCAGCATTTT. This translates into CAWSVYRGVDNQPQHF.

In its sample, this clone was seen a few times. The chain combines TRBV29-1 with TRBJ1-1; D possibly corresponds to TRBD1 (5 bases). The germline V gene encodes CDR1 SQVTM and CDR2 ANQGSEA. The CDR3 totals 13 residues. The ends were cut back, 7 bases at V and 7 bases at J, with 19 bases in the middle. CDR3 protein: CSAQGSGSSEAFF. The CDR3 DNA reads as TGCAGCGCCCAGGGCTCCGGGTCAAGTGAAGCTTTCTTT.

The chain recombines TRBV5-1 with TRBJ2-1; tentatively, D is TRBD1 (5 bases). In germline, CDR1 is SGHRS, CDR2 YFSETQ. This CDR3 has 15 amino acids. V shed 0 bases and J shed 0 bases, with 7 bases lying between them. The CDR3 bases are TGCGCCAGCAGCTTGGCCGACAGCTCCTACAATGAGCAGTTCTTC. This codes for CASSLADSSYNEQFF.

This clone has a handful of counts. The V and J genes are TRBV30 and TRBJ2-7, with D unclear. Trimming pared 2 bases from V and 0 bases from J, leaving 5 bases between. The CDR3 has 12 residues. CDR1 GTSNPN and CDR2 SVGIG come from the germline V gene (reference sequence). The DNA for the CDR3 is TGTGCCTGGAGTCACAGCTCCTACGAGCAGTACTTC. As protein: CAWSHSSYEQYF. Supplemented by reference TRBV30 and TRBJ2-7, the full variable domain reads SQTIHQWPATLVQPVGSPLSLECTVEGTSNPNLYWYRQAAGRGLQLLFYSVGIGQISSEVPQNLSASRPQDRQFILSSKKLLLSDSGFYLCAWSHSSYEQYFGPGTRLTVT.

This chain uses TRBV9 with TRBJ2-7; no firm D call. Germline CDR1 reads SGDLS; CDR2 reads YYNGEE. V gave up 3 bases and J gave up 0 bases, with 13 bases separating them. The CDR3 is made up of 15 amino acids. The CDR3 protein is CASSGGPSFSYEQYF. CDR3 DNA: TGTGCCAGCAGCGGAGGACCGAGCTTCTCCTACGAGCAGTACTTC.

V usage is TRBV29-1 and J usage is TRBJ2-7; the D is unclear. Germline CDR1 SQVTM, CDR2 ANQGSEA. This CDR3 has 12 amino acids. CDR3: CSALPRYGEQYF. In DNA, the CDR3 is TGCAGTGCGCTGCCCCGGTACGGCGAGCAGTACTTC.

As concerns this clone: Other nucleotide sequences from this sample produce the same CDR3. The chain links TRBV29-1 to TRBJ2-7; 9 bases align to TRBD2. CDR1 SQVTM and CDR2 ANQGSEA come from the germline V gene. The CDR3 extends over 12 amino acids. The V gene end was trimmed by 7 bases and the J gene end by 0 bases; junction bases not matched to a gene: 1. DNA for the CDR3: TGCAGCGGGACTAGCGCCTCCTACGAGCAGTACTTC. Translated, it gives CSGTSASYEQYF.

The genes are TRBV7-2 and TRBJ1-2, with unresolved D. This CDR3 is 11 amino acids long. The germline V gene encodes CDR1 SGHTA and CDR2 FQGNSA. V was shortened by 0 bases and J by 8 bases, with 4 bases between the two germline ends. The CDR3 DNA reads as TGTGCCAGCAGCTTAGCCAGGGGCTACACCTTC. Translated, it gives CASSLARGYTF.

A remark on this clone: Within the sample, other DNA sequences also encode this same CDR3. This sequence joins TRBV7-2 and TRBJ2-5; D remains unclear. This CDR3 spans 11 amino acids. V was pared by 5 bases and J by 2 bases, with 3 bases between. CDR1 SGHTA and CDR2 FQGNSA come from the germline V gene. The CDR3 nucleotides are TGTGCCAGCAGCCCACAAGAGACCCAGTACTTC. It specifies CASSPQETQYF.

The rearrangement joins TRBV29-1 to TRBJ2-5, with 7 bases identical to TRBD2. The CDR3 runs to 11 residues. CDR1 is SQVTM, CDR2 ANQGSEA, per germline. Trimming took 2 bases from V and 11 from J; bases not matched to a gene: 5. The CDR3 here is CSVEWLAEQYF. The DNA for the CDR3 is TGCAGCGTTGAATGGCTAGCGGAGCAGTACTTC.

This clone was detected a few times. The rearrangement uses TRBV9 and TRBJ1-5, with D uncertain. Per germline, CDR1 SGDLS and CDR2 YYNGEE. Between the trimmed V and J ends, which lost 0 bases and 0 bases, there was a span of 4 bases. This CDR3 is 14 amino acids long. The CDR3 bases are TGTGCCAGCAGCGTAGAGGGTAGCAATCAGCCCCAGCATTTT. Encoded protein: CASSVEGSNQPQHF.

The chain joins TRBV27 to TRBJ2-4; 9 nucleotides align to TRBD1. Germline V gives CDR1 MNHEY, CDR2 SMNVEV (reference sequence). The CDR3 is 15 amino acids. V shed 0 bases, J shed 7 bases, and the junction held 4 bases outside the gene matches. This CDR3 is CASSLSWDRANIQYF. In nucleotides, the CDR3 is TGTGCCAGCAGTTTATCTTGGGACAGGGCGAACATTCAGTACTTC.

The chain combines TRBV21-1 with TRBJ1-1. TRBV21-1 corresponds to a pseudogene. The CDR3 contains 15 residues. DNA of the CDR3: TGTGCCAGCAGTCGTACGGACCAGGTGAACACTGAAGCTTTCTTT. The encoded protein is CASSRTDQVNTEAFF.

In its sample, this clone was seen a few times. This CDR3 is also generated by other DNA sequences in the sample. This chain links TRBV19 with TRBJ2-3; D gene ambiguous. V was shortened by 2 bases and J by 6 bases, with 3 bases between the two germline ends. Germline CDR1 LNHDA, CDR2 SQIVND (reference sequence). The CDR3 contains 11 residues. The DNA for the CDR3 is TGTGCCAGTAGTATACTGGATACGCAGTATTTT. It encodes CASSILDTQYF.

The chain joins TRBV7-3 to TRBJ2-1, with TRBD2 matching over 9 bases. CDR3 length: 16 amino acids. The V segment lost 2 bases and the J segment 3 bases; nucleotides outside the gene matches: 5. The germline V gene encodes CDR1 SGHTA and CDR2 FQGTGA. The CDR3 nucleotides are TGTGCCAGCAGCTTAGCTAGCGGGACCCTCTACAATGAGCAGTTCTTC. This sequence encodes CASSLASGTLYNEQFF.

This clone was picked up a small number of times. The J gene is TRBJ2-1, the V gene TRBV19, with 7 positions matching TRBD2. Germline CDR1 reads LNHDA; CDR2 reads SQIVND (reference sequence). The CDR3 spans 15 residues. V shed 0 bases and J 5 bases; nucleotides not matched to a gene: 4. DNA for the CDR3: TGTGCCAGTAGTATAGAGCGGCGGGAGAACAATGAGCAGTTCTTC. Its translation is CASSIERRENNEQFF.